The rows below give T cell receptor beta chains drawn from one sample of a study of T cell responses to AZD1222 COVID-19 vaccine. Generated by immunoSEQ multiplex PCR, the TCRdb table keeps only in-frame clones and is missing some. The sample carries 120,000 or so clones, approximately 90% recorded once. The sequencing used peripheral blood, collected on day 0 of AZD1222 vaccination. The receptors were sampled from an adult in good health. CDR3s include the opening cysteine and the closing phenylalanine or tryptophan. The D gene is left open where the match is weak. Rows may omit the clone size; those that give it use once, few, many or a size class.

v_call: TRBV30
d_call: TRBD2
j_call: TRBJ2-7
clone_size: .
cdr3_nt: TGTGCCTGGAGTCGACTAGCGGAAGCCTACGAGCAGTACTTC
cdr3_aa: CAWSRLAEAYEQYF

v_call: TRBV6-2/TRBV6-3
d_call: .
j_call: TRBJ1-1
clone_size: .
cdr3_nt: TGTGCCAGCAGTTACGTAAGGTCCCCTACAGTGAACACTGAAGCTTTCTTT
cdr3_aa: CASSYVRSPTVNTEAFF

v_call: TRBV7-6
d_call: .
j_call: TRBJ2-2
clone_size: .
cdr3_nt: TGTGCCAGCAGCTTAAGGCGGAACACCGGGGAGCTGTTTTTT
cdr3_aa: CASSLRRNTGELFF

v_call: TRBV21-1
d_call: .
j_call: TRBJ2-2
clone_size: .
cdr3_nt: TGTCCCACCAACACCCCCACGACAGGGGAGGCGAACACCGGGGAGCTGTTTTTT
cdr3_aa: CPTNTPTTGEANTGELFF

v_call: TRBV13
d_call: .
j_call: TRBJ2-7
clone_size: .
cdr3_nt: TGTGCCAGCAGCTTAGTGGGGGGCGAGCAGTACTTC
cdr3_aa: CASSLVGGEQYF

v_call: TRBV3-1/TRBV3-2
d_call: .
j_call: TRBJ1-1
clone_size: once
cdr3_nt: TGTGCCAGCAGCCAACTCGGGGCGGCTGAAGCTTTCTTT
cdr3_aa: CASSQLGAAEAFF

v_call: TRBV3-1/TRBV3-2
d_call: .
j_call: TRBJ2-1
clone_size: once
cdr3_nt: TGTGCCAGCAGCCAAGAAGCCCTTCGCGGAGTATACAATGAGCAGTTCTTC
cdr3_aa: CASSQEALRGVYNEQFF

v_call: TRBV2
d_call: TRBD1
j_call: TRBJ2-7
clone_size: .
cdr3_nt: TGTGCCAGGGGGGGACAGGGGGCCGAGCAGTACTTC
cdr3_aa: CARGGQGAEQYF

v_call: TRBV27
d_call: .
j_call: TRBJ1-3
clone_size: .
cdr3_nt: TGTGCCTATTCCACTAGCTCTGGAAACACCATATATTTT
cdr3_aa: CAYSTSSGNTIYF

v_call: TRBV7-8
d_call: TRBD1
j_call: TRBJ2-2
clone_size: .
cdr3_nt: TGTGCCAGCAGCCCCTGGACAGGGGGCAACACCGGGGAGCTGTTTTTT
cdr3_aa: CASSPWTGGNTGELFF

v_call: TRBV6-5
d_call: .
j_call: TRBJ2-5
clone_size: .
cdr3_nt: TGTGCCAGCAGTTACGGTTCCAGGGGAAGGGAGACCCAGTACTTC
cdr3_aa: CASSYGSRGRETQYF

v_call: TRBV6-5
d_call: .
j_call: TRBJ1-1
clone_size: .
cdr3_nt: TGTGCCAGCAGAGCGTCAGAAGAAGCTTTCTTT
cdr3_aa: CASRASEEAFF

v_call: TRBV29-1
d_call: .
j_call: TRBJ1-1
clone_size: .
cdr3_nt: TGCAGCGTTGACAAGGGTACCACTGAAGCTTTCTTT
cdr3_aa: CSVDKGTTEAFF

v_call: TRBV7-9
d_call: TRBD2
j_call: TRBJ2-1
clone_size: .
cdr3_nt: TGTGCCAGCAGCTTAATGGGACTAGCGGACTACAATGAGCAGTTCTTC
cdr3_aa: CASSLMGLADYNEQFF

v_call: TRBV24-1
d_call: TRBD1
j_call: TRBJ2-7
clone_size: .
cdr3_nt: TGTGCCACCAGTGAAGGGGGGACAGGTACCTACGAGCAGTACTTC
cdr3_aa: CATSEGGTGTYEQYF

v_call: TRBV7-2
d_call: .
j_call: TRBJ2-7
clone_size: once
cdr3_nt: TGTGCCAGCAGCTTAGTTGGTGACGAGCAGTACTTC
cdr3_aa: CASSLVGDEQYF

v_call: TRBV27
d_call: .
j_call: TRBJ1-2
clone_size: .
cdr3_nt: TGTGCCAGCAGTCTCCGAGGACCCAACTATGGCTACACCTTC
cdr3_aa: CASSLRGPNYGYTF

v_call: TRBV5-4
d_call: .
j_call: TRBJ2-3
clone_size: .
cdr3_nt: TGTGCCAGCAGCTTTAGCACAGATACGCAGTATTTT
cdr3_aa: CASSFSTDTQYF

v_call: TRBV21-1
d_call: .
j_call: TRBJ2-6
clone_size: .
cdr3_nt: TGTGCCAGCTCAGAGGGGGGATCTGGGGCCAACGTCCTGACTTTC
cdr3_aa: CASSEGGSGANVLTF

v_call: TRBV9
d_call: .
j_call: TRBJ1-1
clone_size: .
cdr3_nt: TGTGCCAGCAGCGCCGGATCCGAAACTGAAGCTTTCTTT
cdr3_aa: CASSAGSETEAFF

v_call: TRBV20-1
d_call: .
j_call: TRBJ1-1
clone_size: .
cdr3_nt: TGCAGCAATTGGGAGGCTTTCTTT
cdr3_aa: CSNWEAFF

v_call: TRBV25-1
d_call: .
j_call: TRBJ1-3
clone_size: .
cdr3_nt: TGTGCCAGCAGTGATGATCGTGGAAACACCATATATTTT
cdr3_aa: CASSDDRGNTIYF

v_call: TRBV29-1
d_call: .
j_call: TRBJ1-2
clone_size: .
cdr3_nt: TGCAGCGTTGATGGGAACAGGGCCACACCCTATGGCTACACCTTC
cdr3_aa: CSVDGNRATPYGYTF

v_call: TRBV6-2/TRBV6-3
d_call: .
j_call: TRBJ1-6
clone_size: .
cdr3_nt: TGTGCCAGCAGTTACTCGCCTCTCAGCTCCTATAATTCACCCCTCCACTTT
cdr3_aa: CASSYSPLSSYNSPLHF

v_call: TRBV21-1
d_call: .
j_call: TRBJ2-1
clone_size: .
cdr3_nt: TGTGCCAGCAGCAAGTCGCAGAGTCCAAACAATGAGCAGTTCTTC
cdr3_aa: CASSKSQSPNNEQFF

v_call: TRBV4-2
d_call: TRBD2
j_call: TRBJ2-7
clone_size: .
cdr3_nt: TGTGCCAGCAGCCCCGGGACTAGCTTTTACGAGCAGTACTTC
cdr3_aa: CASSPGTSFYEQYF

v_call: TRBV12-3/TRBV12-4
d_call: TRBD1
j_call: TRBJ1-2
clone_size: .
cdr3_nt: TGTGCCAGCAGCCCTAGACAGGGGGCTGGCTACACCTTC
cdr3_aa: CASSPRQGAGYTF

v_call: TRBV15
d_call: TRBD1
j_call: TRBJ2-2
clone_size: once
cdr3_nt: TGTGCCACCAGAGGGGACAGGGCGCCGCTGTTTTTT
cdr3_aa: CATRGDRAPLFF

v_call: TRBV7-9
d_call: .
j_call: TRBJ1-3
clone_size: .
cdr3_nt: TGTGCCAGCAGCTTAGTACGACAGTCGAGCTCTGGAAACACCATATATTTT
cdr3_aa: CASSLVRQSSSGNTIYF